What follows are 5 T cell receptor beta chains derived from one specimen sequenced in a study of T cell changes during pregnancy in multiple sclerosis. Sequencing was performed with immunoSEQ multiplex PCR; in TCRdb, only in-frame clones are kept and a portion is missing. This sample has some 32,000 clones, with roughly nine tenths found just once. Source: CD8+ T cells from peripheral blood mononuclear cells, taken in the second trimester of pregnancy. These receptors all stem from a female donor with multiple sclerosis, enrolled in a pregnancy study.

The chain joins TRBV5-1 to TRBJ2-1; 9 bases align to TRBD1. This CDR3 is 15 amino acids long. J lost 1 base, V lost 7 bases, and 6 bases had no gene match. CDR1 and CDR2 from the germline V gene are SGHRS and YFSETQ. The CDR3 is CASELGTGSYNEQFF. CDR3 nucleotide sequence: TGCGCCAGCGAACTCGGGACAGGGTCCTACAATGAGCAGTTCTTC.

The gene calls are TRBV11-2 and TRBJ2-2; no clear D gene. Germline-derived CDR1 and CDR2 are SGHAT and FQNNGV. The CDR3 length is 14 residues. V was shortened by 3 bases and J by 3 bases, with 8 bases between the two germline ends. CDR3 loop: CASSFPDYTGELFF. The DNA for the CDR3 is TGTGCCAGCAGCTTCCCCGACTACACCGGGGAGCTGTTTTTT. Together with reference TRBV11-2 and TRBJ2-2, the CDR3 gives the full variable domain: EAGVAQSPRYKIIEKRQSVAFWCNPISGHATLYWYQQILGQGPKLLIQFQNNGVVDDSQLPKDRFSAERLKGVDSTLKIQPAKLEDSAVYLCASSFPDYTGELFFGEGSRLTVL.

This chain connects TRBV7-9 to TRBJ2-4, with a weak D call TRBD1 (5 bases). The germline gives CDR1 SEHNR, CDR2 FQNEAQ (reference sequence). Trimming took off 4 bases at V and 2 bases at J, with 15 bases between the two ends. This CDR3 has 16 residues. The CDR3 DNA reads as TGTGCCAGCAGCTCGGCAGGGCTGGGGACCAAAAACATTCAGTACTTC. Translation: CASSSAGLGTKNIQYF. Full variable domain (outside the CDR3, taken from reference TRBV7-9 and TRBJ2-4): DTGVSQNPRHKITKRGQNVTFRCDPISEHNRLYWYRQTLGQGPEFLTYFQNEAQLEKSRLLSDRFSAERPKGSFSTLEIQRTEQGDSAMYLCASSSAGLGTKNIQYFGAGTRLSVL.

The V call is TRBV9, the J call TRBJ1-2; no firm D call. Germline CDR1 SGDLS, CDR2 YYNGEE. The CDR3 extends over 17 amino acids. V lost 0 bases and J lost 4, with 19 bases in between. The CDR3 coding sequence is TGTGCCAGCAGCGTAGTCCCTGTGGTCCTATCGGGCTATGGCTACACCTTC. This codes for CASSVVPVVLSGYGYTF.

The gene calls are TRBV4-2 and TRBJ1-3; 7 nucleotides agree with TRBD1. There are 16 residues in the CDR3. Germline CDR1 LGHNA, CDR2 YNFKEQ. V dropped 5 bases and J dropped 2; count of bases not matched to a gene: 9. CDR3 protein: CASSWANTGAGNTIYF. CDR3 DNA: TGTGCCAGCAGCTGGGCGAATACAGGGGCTGGAAACACCATATATTTT.